These 22 T cell receptor beta chains originate from one sample sequenced in a study of blood T cell repertoires in COVID-19. TCRdb keeps only in-frame clones here, not all; method: immunoSEQ multiplex PCR. This table holds about 140,000 clones, about four fifths found once. The sequenced sample was peripheral blood. These receptors were collected from a human donor in a cohort sampled during active COVID-19.

As regards this clone: This specimen includes other DNA sequences encoding the same CDR3. The genes are TRBV6-1 and TRBJ2-5; 9 bases agree with TRBD2. With V trimmed by 2 bases and J by 2 bases, 6 bases remained unmatched. CDR1 and CDR2 (germline): MNHNS, SASEGT. The CDR3 contains 16 residues. The CDR3 region is CASSELAGGPQETQYF. The CDR3 nucleotides are TGTGCCAGCAGTGAACTGGCGGGGGGGCCGCAAGAGACCCAGTACTTC.

The genes are TRBV7-6 and TRBJ1-5; tentative D call: TRBD1 (6 bases). The V gene lost 5 bases and the J gene lost 0 bases, with 11 bases spanning the gap. This CDR3 has 15 amino acids. Per germline, CDR1 SGHVS and CDR2 FNYEAQ. CDR3: CASSPDSNSNQPQHF. CDR3 bases: TGTGCCAGCAGCCCGGACAGTAATAGCAATCAGCCCCAGCATTTT.

The chain combines TRBV5-5 with TRBJ2-3, with TRBD2 identical over 10 bases. Per the germline V gene, CDR1 is SGHKS and CDR2 is YYEKEE (reference sequence). V was clipped by 0 bases and J by 0 bases; unmatched bases: 7. This CDR3 is built from 18 residues. The CDR3 nucleotides are TGTGCCAGCAGCTTGGATCGATCAGCGGGGGGGAGCACAGATACGCAGTATTTT. Residues: CASSLDRSAGGSTDTQYF.

The V call is TRBV5-1, the J call TRBJ1-1; TRBD1 matches 10 bases. The V gene's germline CDR1 is SGHRS and CDR2 YFSETQ. The CDR3 length is 15 residues. V shed 0 bases and J 5 bases; nucleotides not matched to a gene: 4. CDR3 amino acids: CASSLGGTGETEAFF. As DNA, the CDR3 is TGCGCCAGCAGCTTGGGAGGGACAGGGGAGACTGAAGCTTTCTTT. The full variable domain, rest sourced from reference TRBV5-1 and TRBJ1-1, is KAGVTQTPRYLIKTRGQQVTLSCSPISGHRSVSWYQQTPGQGLQFLFEYFSETQRNKGNFPGRFSGRQFSNSRSEMNVSTLELGDSALYLCASSLGGTGETEAFFGQGTRLTVV.

V gene TRBV7-9 combines with J gene TRBJ1-6, with 10 bases fitting TRBD1. V lost 0 bases to trimming and J lost 7 bases; unmatched junction nucleotides: 0. The germline V gene has CDR1 SEHNR and CDR2 FQNEAQ (reference sequence). This CDR3 spans 15 amino acids. The CDR3 sequence is CASSLATGGNSPLHF. For the CDR3, the DNA is TGTGCCAGCAGCTTAGCGACAGGGGGCAATTCACCCCTCCACTTT.

This sequence joins TRBV19 and TRBJ1-2, with TRBD1 as a possible D gene (6 bases). With 7 bases removed from V and 2 bases from J, the gap between germline ends came to 17 bases. This CDR3 is 15 amino acids long. Germline CDR1 LNHDA, CDR2 SQIVND (reference sequence). The CDR3 protein is CASIITGKGNYGYTF. For the CDR3, the DNA is TGTGCCAGTATTATCACAGGGAAGGGCAACTATGGCTACACCTTC.

This chain connects TRBV18 to TRBJ1-2; 7 bases agree with TRBD1. With V trimmed by 0 bases and J by 7 bases, 5 bases remained unmatched. The CDR3 sequence is 14 residues long. Looked up from germline, CDR1 is KGHSH and CDR2 is LQKENI. CDR3 in DNA: TGTGCCAGCTCACCACCAGGGGGCGCGATTGGCTACACCTTC. The encoded protein is CASSPPGGAIGYTF.

The chain carries TRBV15 and TRBJ2-3; TRBD2 might be the D (5 bases). V lost 0 bases and J lost 1, with 14 bases in between. This CDR3 contains 17 residues. Germline V gives CDR1 LNHNV, CDR2 YYDKDF (reference sequence). The CDR3 is CATSRDLAGARTDTQYF. The DNA of the CDR3 is TGTGCCACCAGCAGAGATCTGGCGGGTGCTCGCACAGATACGCAGTATTTT.

This rearrangement joins TRBV5-1 to TRBJ2-2, with D tentatively TRBD1 (6 bases). CDR3 length: 15 residues. Germline V CDR1 and CDR2: SGHRS, YFSETQ. With 7 bases removed from V and 1 base from J, the gap between germline ends came to 14 bases. The CDR3 sequence is CASLAGGLNTGELFF. DNA of the CDR3: TGCGCCAGCCTAGCTGGGGGCTTGAACACCGGGGAGCTGTTTTTT.

The rearrangement joins TRBV7-9 to TRBJ2-6; D is uncertain. V was clipped by 2 bases and J by 3 bases, with 2 bases between them. The CDR3 covers 13 residues. Germline V gives CDR1 SEHNR, CDR2 FQNEAQ (reference sequence). CDR3 sequence reads: CASSLYGANVLTF. The CDR3 DNA reads as TGTGCCAGCAGCTTATATGGGGCCAACGTCCTGACTTTC. Based on the CDR3 plus reference TRBV7-9 and TRBJ2-6, the full variable domain is DTGVSQNPRHKITKRGQNVTFRCDPISEHNRLYWYRQTLGQGPEFLTYFQNEAQLEKSRLLSDRFSAERPKGSFSTLEIQRTEQGDSAMYLCASSLYGANVLTFGAGSRLTVL.

This sequence joins TRBV24-1 and TRBJ1-5, with D possibly TRBD1 on 6 matching bases. From germline, CDR1 is KGHDR and CDR2 SFDVKD. CDR3 length: 17 amino acids. Trimming cost V 3 bases and J 1 base, with 15 bases left between them. This CDR3 reads CATSDPRAGGSNQPQHF. Here the CDR3 DNA reads TGTGCCACCAGTGATCCCCGAGCGGGGGGCAGCAATCAGCCCCAGCATTTT.

The rearrangement uses TRBV6-2 or TRBV6-3 and TRBJ1-2, with a weak D call TRBD1 (5 bases). Trimming left V 4 bases short and J 0 bases short, with 12 bases between. Germline lookup yields CDR1 MNHEY and CDR2 SVGEGT. CDR3 length: 15 residues. The DNA of the CDR3 is TGTGCCAGCAGTTTGGCAGGGATAGCTAACTATGGCTACACCTTC. It encodes CASSLAGIANYGYTF.

V is TRBV5-8 and J is TRBJ1-5; D not resolved. V dropped 7 bases and J dropped 4 bases, with 9 bases sitting between them. The CDR3 is 12 amino acids. Germline CDR1 reads SGHTS; CDR2 reads YDEGEE. This CDR3 is CASGQINQPQHF. The CDR3 coding sequence is TGTGCCAGCGGGCAGATTAATCAGCCCCAGCATTTT.

The chain carries TRBV10-3 and TRBJ2-2, with 11 bases matching TRBD1. Germline V gene data show CDR1 as ENHRY and CDR2 as SYGVKD. V shed 6 bases and J 6 bases; nucleotides not matched to a gene: 3. The CDR3 is 14 amino acids. CDR3 DNA: TGTGCCATCAGAGGGACAGGGGGGGCCGGGGAGCTGTTTTTT. This encodes CAIRGTGGAGELFF.

The chain is built from TRBV6-5 and TRBJ2-2; 12 nucleotides align to TRBD2. Germline V gives CDR1 MNHEY, CDR2 SVGAGI. The V segment lost 7 bases and the J segment 4 bases; nucleotides outside the gene matches: 4. The CDR3 is 15 residues long. In nucleotides, the CDR3 is TGTGCCAGCATCCCTAGCGGGGGGGCCACCGGGGAGCTGTTTTTT. It translates to CASIPSGGATGELFF.

This clone was counted only a few times. The CDR3: CASSPRETGTGIQPQHF. The CDR3 DNA follows: TGTGCCAGCTCGCCGAGAGAAACCGGGACAGGTATTCAGCCCCAGCATTTT. The V and J genes are TRBV18 and TRBJ1-5; TRBD1 matches 8 bases. Germline V gives CDR1 KGHSH, CDR2 LQKENI. This CDR3 spans 17 amino acids. V gave up 6 bases and J gave up 6 bases; unmatched junction bases: 16.

This chain connects TRBV4-1 to TRBJ2-7; tentative D call: TRBD2 (5 bases). V was pared by 3 bases and J by 2 bases, with 17 bases between. Germline V CDR1 and CDR2: MGHRA, YSYEKL. CDR3 length: 16 residues. CDR3 nucleotide sequence: TGCGCCAGCAGCCACGAAGGCAACGGGGTCCCCTACGAGCAGTACTTC. Its protein product is CASSHEGNGVPYEQYF.

The gene calls are TRBV28 and TRBJ2-5; the D gene is possibly TRBD2 (6 bases). CDR1 is MDHEN and CDR2 is SYDVKM in the germline V gene. V lost 4 bases to trimming and J lost 5 bases, with 8 bases between them. The CDR3 loop spans 12 amino acids. CDR3 loop: CASSSGVETQYF. The CDR3 nucleotides are TGTGCCAGCAGTTCGGGAGTGGAGACCCAGTACTTC.

The chain employs TRBV25-1 and TRBJ2-1, with 8 nucleotides matching TRBD2. With 8 bases clipped from V and 0 bases from J, the junction kept 6 bases outside the gene matches. Germline V gene sequence: CDR1 MGHDK, CDR2 SYGVNS. CDR3 length: 15 amino acids. This CDR3 reads CASALSGVSYNEQFF. DNA of the CDR3: TGTGCCAGCGCTCTTAGCGGGGTCTCCTACAATGAGCAGTTCTTC.

This chain joins TRBV12-5 and TRBJ1-1; D perhaps matches TRBD1 (6 bases). Germline CDR1 reads LGHNT; CDR2 reads FRNRAP. The CDR3 is 13 residues long. Trimming shortened V by 7 bases and J by 5 bases, and 14 bases separated the two germline ends. The CDR3: CASAPQGTTEAFF. In nucleotides, the CDR3 is TGTGCTAGTGCCCCACAGGGAACGACTGAAGCTTTCTTT.

J is TRBJ2-3 and V is TRBV9; 11 positions agree with TRBD2. V shed 3 bases, J shed 4 bases, and the junction held 10 bases outside the gene matches. Germline CDR1 and CDR2: SGDLS and YYNGEE. This CDR3 has 17 amino acids. CDR3: CASSAGGLAGGPDTQYF. The CDR3 nucleotides read TGTGCCAGCAGCGCGGGTGGGCTAGCGGGGGGTCCAGATACGCAGTATTTT.

V gene TRBV19 combines with J gene TRBJ2-4, with 8 bases lining up with TRBD1. Looked up from germline, CDR1 is LNHDA and CDR2 is SQIVND (reference sequence). V dropped 3 bases and J dropped 7; count of bases not matched to a gene: 5. The CDR3 covers 14 residues. Written as DNA, the CDR3 is TGTGCCAGTAGTATCCCAGGGGGCAACAACATTCAGTACTTC. This gives the protein CASSIPGGNNIQYF.